The entry that follows covers one TCR beta chain sequence. Antigen specificity is unknown. Germline is not matched at one junction end, which may reflect a read error. It was with a sample-barcoded 5' primer and a J-beta primer mix that a second PCR of about 6 to 12 cycles was run. TCRdb passed the 5' RACE reads through MiXCR, listing each CDR3 protein once. Here the sample spans under 1,100,000 distinct CDR3 sequences, around 25% being singletons. The sample belongs to a study of blood T cells in healthy people across ages. Study-level information: With template switching, about one barcoded beta molecule was captured per two T cells. Regarding the study as a whole: What prevented conclusive comparison of naive and antigen-experienced cells was that PBMCs were unsorted. The CMV status of each donor remained undetermined, and this could have confounded shifts in expanded clonotypes.

This same sample was also part of a study on T cells of mothers and their children. That investigation notes: Biologically related mothers and children overlapped slightly more than unrelated pairs, a non-significant difference.

This TCR derives from a girl aged 2 to 9 in good health. Sequencing input: blood.

The CDR3 nucleotides read TGTGCCAGCAGCGAGGCGGGCACTGAAGCTCTCTTT. It is translated as CASSEAGTEALF. J is TRBJ1-1 and V is TRBV5-6; D gene ambiguous. This CDR3 has 12 residues. Per germline, CDR1 SGHDT and CDR2 YYEEEE.